These 32 T cell receptor beta chains were sequenced from one sample in a study of blood T cell repertoires in COVID-19. The table came from immunoSEQ multiplex PCR; TCRdb's copy has only in-frame clones and leaves some out. This table has 96,000 or so clones, roughly 89% appearing once. Specimen: peripheral blood. The source of these receptors is a human donor with COVID-19, enrolled during active disease. The donor label of this sample is uncertain.

The chain joins TRBV3-1 (or the pseudogene TRBV3-2) to TRBJ2-6; 7 bases line up with TRBD2. This CDR3 is built from 14 residues. From germline, CDR1 is LGHDT and CDR2 YNNKEL (reference sequence). J was trimmed by 15 bases and V by 0 bases; bases with no gene match: 8. The DNA for the CDR3 is TGTGCCAGCAGCCAAGATCAGTGGGGGGGAGGCCTGACTTTC. It codes for CASSQDQWGGGLTF.

The rearrangement joins TRBV10-3 to TRBJ1-1, with 8 bases fitting TRBD1. The germline V gene has CDR1 ENHRY and CDR2 SYGVKD. The CDR3 has 17 residues. J was trimmed by 3 bases and V by 3 bases; bases with no gene match: 12. The CDR3 nucleotides are TGTGCCATCAGTGACCCCGGACAGGGTAGTGTAGACACTGAAGCTTTCTTT. Its translation is CAISDPGQGSVDTEAFF.

The chain links TRBV5-6 to TRBJ1-6; D unresolved. Germline lookup yields CDR1 SGHDT and CDR2 YYEEEE. Trimming removed 0 bases from V and 4 bases from J, with 8 bases in between. The CDR3 spans 15 residues. The CDR3 nucleotides are TGTGCCAGCAGCTTGGGTAGACATTATAATTCACCCCTCCACTTT. This translates into CASSLGRHYNSPLHF.

The chain is built from TRBV11-2 and TRBJ1-1; D is ambiguous. The CDR3 runs 16 residues. Germline loops: CDR1 SGHAT, CDR2 FQNNGV. The V end was cut by 0 bases, the J end by 5 bases, with 16 bases between. CDR3 sequence: CASSLDRAGHKTEAFF. The CDR3 nucleotides read TGTGCCAGCAGCTTAGATCGAGCGGGTCACAAGACTGAAGCTTTCTTT.

V gene TRBV12-5 combines with J gene TRBJ2-7; no clear D. The CDR3 runs to 12 residues. The germline V gene encodes CDR1 LGHNT and CDR2 FRNRAP. The germline V and J ends were trimmed by 2 bases and 2 bases, with 4 bases remaining between them. CDR3 bases: TGTGCTAGTGGTTTGTACACCTACGAGCAGTACTTC. This encodes CASGLYTYEQYF.

The chain joins TRBV7-3 to TRBJ2-5; possibly TRBD1 for D (6 bases). Trimming removed 5 bases from V and 5 bases from J, with 15 bases in between. This CDR3 is built from 14 residues. Per germline, CDR1 SGHTA and CDR2 FQGTGA. In DNA form, the CDR3 reads TGTGCCAGCAGCCTACAGGGAGTCGGGGAGACCCAGTACTTC. Translating it yields CASSLQGVGETQYF. The complete variable domain, with remaining parts taken from reference TRBV7-3 and TRBJ2-5, reads GAGVSQTPSNKVTEKGKYVELRCDPISGHTALYWYRQSLGQGPEFLIYFQGTGAADDSGLPNDRFFAVRPEGSVSTLKIQRTERGDSAVYLCASSLQGVGETQYFGPGTRLLVL.

This sequence joins TRBV3-1 (or the pseudogene TRBV3-2) and TRBJ2-1, with D perhaps matching TRBD1 (6 bases). Germline CDR1 is LGHDT and CDR2 is YNNKEL (reference sequence). Between the trimmed V and J ends, which lost 1 base and 8 bases, there was a span of 9 bases. This CDR3 has 13 amino acids. The DNA for the CDR3 is TGTGCCAGCAGCCAAGCACAGGGCTATGAGCAGTTCTTC. It yields the protein CASSQAQGYEQFF.

This rearrangement joins TRBV19 to TRBJ1-6, with 9 bases fitting TRBD1. The CDR3 covers 14 residues. J was trimmed by 8 bases and V by 5 bases; bases with no gene match: 4. Germline CDR1 reads LNHDA; CDR2 reads SQIVND (reference sequence). CDR3 bases: TGTGCCAGTAGTCTCCGGGACAGGGATTCACCCCTCCACTTT. This translates into CASSLRDRDSPLHF. Full variable domain (outside the CDR3, taken from reference TRBV19 and TRBJ1-6): DGGITQSPKYLFRKEGQNVTLSCEQNLNHDAMYWYRQDPGQGLRLIYYSQIVNDFQKGDIAEGYSVSREKKESFPLTVTSAQKNPTAFYLCASSLRDRDSPLHFGNGTRLTVT.

The chain is built from TRBV18 and TRBJ1-3; tentatively, D is TRBD1 (5 bases). The CDR3 is 15 amino acids. V was cut by 4 bases and J by 0 bases, with 10 bases left in between. Germline V lookup: CDR1 KGHSH, CDR2 LQKENI. CDR3 protein: CASSLLDTSGNTIYF. The CDR3 nucleotides are TGTGCCAGCTCACTCCTGGACACCTCTGGAAACACCATATATTTT.

V usage is TRBV19 and J usage is TRBJ1-6; 7 bases line up with TRBD1. This CDR3 region has 17 residues. After removal of 5 bases from V and 5 bases from J, the junction contained 12 bases not matched to a gene. The V gene's germline CDR1 is LNHDA and CDR2 SQIVND (reference sequence). The CDR3 DNA is TGTGCCAGTAGTGCACAAACCGGGACAGATAATAATTCACCCCTCCACTTT. It translates to CASSAQTGTDNNSPLHF.

This rearrangement joins TRBV18 to TRBJ2-7; tentatively, D is TRBD1 (6 bases). The germline V and J ends were trimmed by 3 bases and 2 bases, with 11 bases remaining between them. The CDR3 is made up of 14 amino acids. The germline V gene has CDR1 KGHSH and CDR2 LQKENI. The CDR3 nucleotides are TGTGCCAGCTCACCGTCGGGACACACCTACGAGCAGTACTTC. This sequence encodes CASSPSGHTYEQYF.

This chain connects TRBV7-9 to TRBJ1-4; D possibly corresponds to TRBD1 (5 bases). This CDR3 is 16 amino acids long. With 5 bases removed from V and 0 bases from J, the gap between germline ends came to 13 bases. Germline V gives CDR1 SEHNR, CDR2 FQNEAQ (reference sequence). CDR3 loop: CASSRRQGATNEKLFF. The CDR3 region has the DNA TGTGCCAGCAGCCGACGGCAGGGTGCAACTAATGAAAAACTGTTTTTT.

V gene TRBV5-1 combines with J gene TRBJ1-2, with unresolved D. The germline gives CDR1 SGHRS, CDR2 YFSETQ. Trimming removed 0 bases from V and 6 bases from J, with 12 bases in between. This CDR3 region has 14 residues. The CDR3 is CASSLGRRLDGYTF. CDR3 nucleotides: TGCGCCAGCAGCTTGGGGAGGAGACTCGATGGCTACACCTTC.

This chain joins TRBV5-1 and TRBJ1-3; D possibly corresponds to TRBD1 (6 bases). This CDR3 is 15 amino acids long. V was cut by 0 bases and J by 0 bases, with 7 bases left in between. Germline CDR1 SGHRS, CDR2 YFSETQ. The DNA of the CDR3 is TGCGCCAGCAGCTTGGCAGGGGACTCTGGAAACACCATATATTTT. It specifies CASSLAGDSGNTIYF.

This chain uses TRBV7-3 with TRBJ2-1; 13 bases match TRBD2. Germline V CDR1 and CDR2: SGHTA, FQGTGA. The CDR3 covers 15 residues. The V segment lost 4 bases and the J segment 8 bases; nucleotides outside the gene matches: 5. CDR3 region: CASSSLAGGPDEQFF. As DNA, the CDR3 is TGTGCCAGCAGCTCACTAGCGGGGGGGCCCGATGAGCAGTTCTTC. Variable domain in full (rest from reference TRBV7-3 and TRBJ2-1): GAGVSQTPSNKVTEKGKYVELRCDPISGHTALYWYRQSLGQGPEFLIYFQGTGAADDSGLPNDRFFAVRPEGSVSTLKIQRTERGDSAVYLCASSSLAGGPDEQFFGPGTRLTVL.

The chain combines TRBV10-3 with TRBJ2-1; D is perhaps TRBD1 (6 bases). Between the trimmed V and J ends, which lost 6 bases and 0 bases, there was a span of 9 bases. This CDR3 is built from 14 residues. The V gene's germline CDR1 is ENHRY and CDR2 SYGVKD. The CDR3 sequence: CAISPDSSYNEQFF. CDR3 nucleotide sequence: TGTGCCATCAGCCCGGACAGCTCCTACAATGAGCAGTTCTTC.

This rearrangement joins TRBV2 to TRBJ1-2, with TRBD1 matching 9 bases. J lost 9 bases, V lost 5 bases, and 4 bases had no gene match. The CDR3 covers 12 residues. The germline CDR1 and CDR2 sequences are SNHLY and FYNNEI. The CDR3 sequence: CASSRQGESYTF. The CDR3 region has the DNA TGTGCCAGCAGTCGACAGGGGGAGAGCTACACCTTC.

This clone was found once. The V and J genes are TRBV24-1 and TRBJ2-3, with TRBD1 identical over 11 bases. CDR1 is KGHDR and CDR2 is SFDVKD in the germline V gene. This CDR3 is built from 16 residues. V shed 4 bases, J shed 3 bases, and the junction held 5 bases outside the gene matches. CDR3 coding DNA: TGTGCCACCAGTGACGGACAGGGGGCGATTACAGATACGCAGTATTTT. It specifies CATSDGQGAITDTQYF.

V usage is TRBV5-1 and J usage is TRBJ2-3; weak D call: TRBD2 (5 bases). Germline assignment: CDR1 SGHRS and CDR2 YFSETQ. CDR3 size: 14 residues. V lost 1 base and J lost 9, with 15 bases in between. CDR3 protein: CASSLTGSSPTQYF. The CDR3 nucleotides read TGCGCCAGCAGCTTGACGGGATCCTCCCCCACGCAGTATTTT.

The chain carries TRBV7-7 and TRBJ2-1; D is possibly TRBD1 (6 bases). The germline V and J ends were trimmed by 5 bases and 0 bases, with 14 bases remaining between them. The CDR3 runs 16 residues. Germline V gene lookup returns CDR1 SSHAT and CDR2 FNYEAQ (reference sequence). In DNA, the CDR3 is TGTGCCAGCAGCCCCTGGACAGATAGCTCCTACAATGAGCAGTTCTTC. Translation gives CASSPWTDSSYNEQFF.

J is TRBJ1-6 and V is TRBV7-8; no definite D call. With 1 base removed from V and 10 bases from J, the gap between germline ends came to 17 bases. The germline V gene encodes CDR1 SGHVS and CDR2 FQNEAQ. The length of the CDR3 is 16 residues. The DNA of the CDR3 is TGTGCCAGCAGCTTAGTCGGCGGACTAGTGGGCTCACCCCTCCACTTT. It yields the protein CASSLVGGLVGSPLHF.

The chain couples TRBV12-3 or TRBV12-4 to TRBJ1-3; 7 nucleotides line up with TRBD1. The CDR3 runs 13 residues. After removal of 5 bases from V and 8 bases from J, the junction contained 6 bases not matched to a gene. DNA for the CDR3: TGTGCCAGCAGTACAGGGGTCGAGGACACCATATATTTT. Its translation: CASSTGVEDTIYF.

The chain couples TRBV6-6 to TRBJ1-4, with 7 positions matching TRBD1. V was clipped by 7 bases and J by 7 bases; unmatched bases: 6. Germline lookup yields CDR1 MNHNY and CDR2 SVGAGI (reference sequence). The CDR3 is 13 residues long. The CDR3 spells CASNRGDVEKLFF. The DNA of the CDR3 is TGTGCCAGCAACAGGGGTGACGTTGAAAAACTGTTTTTT.

This clone was counted a single time. This rearrangement joins TRBV30 to TRBJ1-2; TRBD1 agrees at 7 bases. The J segment lost 10 bases and the V segment lost 3 bases, leaving 8 bases of the junction unmatched. Germline values: CDR1 GTSNPN, CDR2 SVGIG (reference sequence). The CDR3 contains 12 residues. The CDR3 loop reads CAWSPTGVPYTF. As DNA, the CDR3 is TGTGCCTGGAGCCCAACAGGGGTCCCCTACACCTTC.

The J gene is TRBJ2-7, the V gene TRBV5-1; 15 positions match TRBD2. CDR1 and CDR2 (germline): SGHRS, YFSETQ. The CDR3 has 18 amino acids. V trimming: 4 bases; J trimming: 5 bases; junction bases outside the gene matches: 13. CDR3 sequence reads: CASSPEGLAGGPGDEQYF. In nucleotides, the CDR3 is TGCGCCAGCAGCCCGGAAGGACTAGCGGGAGGGCCTGGGGACGAGCAGTACTTC. Full variable domain (outside the CDR3, taken from reference TRBV5-1 and TRBJ2-7): KAGVTQTPRYLIKTRGQQVTLSCSPISGHRSVSWYQQTPGQGLQFLFEYFSETQRNKGNFPGRFSGRQFSNSRSEMNVSTLELGDSALYLCASSPEGLAGGPGDEQYFGPGTRLTVT.

V and J are TRBV9 and TRBJ2-7, with D perhaps matching TRBD1 (6 bases). V lost 3 bases and J 5 bases, leaving 15 bases between the germline ends. The CDR3 length is 14 residues. Germline-derived CDR1 and CDR2 are SGDLS and YYNGEE. The chain's CDR3 is CASSESLDSNEQYF. The CDR3 DNA sequence: TGTGCCAGCAGCGAGAGCTTGGACAGCAACGAGCAGTACTTC. The whole variable domain, remainder taken from reference TRBV9 and TRBJ2-7, is DSGVTQTPKHLITATGQRVTLRCSPRSGDLSVYWYQQSLDQGLQFLIQYYNGEERAKGNILERFSAQQFPDLHSELNLSSLELGDSALYFCASSESLDSNEQYFGPGTRLTVT.

The chain combines TRBV7-3 with TRBJ2-3; 13 nucleotides agree with TRBD2. CDR3 length: 16 residues. V gave up 6 bases and J gave up 8 bases; unmatched junction bases: 11. The germline V gene encodes CDR1 SGHTA and CDR2 FQGTGA. CDR3 nucleotide sequence: TGTGCCAGCAGTACAGGACTAGCGGGGGAAGCGGGTACGCAGTATTTT. This gives the protein CASSTGLAGEAGTQYF. Supplemented by reference TRBV7-3 and TRBJ2-3, the full variable domain reads GAGVSQTPSNKVTEKGKYVELRCDPISGHTALYWYRQSLGQGPEFLIYFQGTGAADDSGLPNDRFFAVRPEGSVSTLKIQRTERGDSAVYLCASSTGLAGEAGTQYFGPGTRLTVL.

The chain carries TRBV10-3 and TRBJ1-2, with D possibly TRBD1 on 6 matching bases. Germline CDR1 is ENHRY and CDR2 is SYGVKD. The CDR3 is made up of 13 amino acids. V lost 6 bases, J lost 2 bases, and 10 bases lay in between. CDR3 loop: CAIRRGSNYGYTF. The DNA for the CDR3 is TGTGCCATCAGGAGGGGGTCCAACTATGGCTACACCTTC.

The rearrangement links TRBV5-1 to TRBJ1-6; the D gene is possibly TRBD1 (6 bases). Trimming took off 5 bases at V and 6 bases at J, with 15 bases between the two ends. The CDR3 has 15 residues. CDR1 SGHRS and CDR2 YFSETQ come from the germline V gene. The CDR3 loop reads CASSLGPGVNSPLHF. The DNA of the CDR3 is TGCGCCAGCAGTCTTGGTCCAGGGGTTAATTCACCCCTCCACTTT.

The CDR3, as DNA: TGTGCCAGCAGCCCCCTGTTAACGGGGGGTGAAGAGACCCAGTACTTC. Translating it yields CASSPLLTGGEETQYF. The rearrangement joins TRBV7-6 to TRBJ2-5; 7 bases are shared with TRBD2. The CDR3 is 16 amino acids. Germline trimming cut 5 bases from V and 3 bases from J; bases unmatched to any gene: 12. Germline CDR1 is SGHVS and CDR2 is FNYEAQ.

The chain links TRBV15 to TRBJ1-6, with D unresolved. Looked up from germline, CDR1 is LNHNV and CDR2 is YYDKDF (reference sequence). Trimming removed 0 bases from V and 9 bases from J, with 12 bases in between. The CDR3 runs to 15 residues. The CDR3 DNA reads TGTGCCACCAGCAGAGATTTCACAGCCCTTTCACCCCTCCACTTT. The encoded protein is CATSRDFTALSPLHF.

J is TRBJ2-2 and V is TRBV27, with TRBD1 as a possible D gene (5 bases). Germline V gives CDR1 MNHEY, CDR2 SMNVEV (reference sequence). Trimming pared 6 bases from V and 4 bases from J, leaving 9 bases between. This CDR3 is built from 13 residues. The CDR3 nucleotides are TGTGCCAGCAGGGGGCTCGGCACCGGGGAGCTGTTTTTT. Encoded protein: CASRGLGTGELFF.